The present T cell receptor beta chain was sequenced within a study of blood T cells in healthy people across ages. The second PCR ran about 6 to 11 cycles with a sample-barcoded 5' primer and J-beta primers. A 12-random-nucleotide template-switch adaptor tagged each cDNA molecule. TCRdb re-called the 5' RACE reads through MiXCR, storing one row per CDR3 protein. The sample gives about 2 million distinct CDR3 sequences, around 50% of which show up once; 2.1% is in the top ten. This clonotype was seen more than once but under ten times. Its antigen is unidentified. Regarding the study as a whole: Without sorted subsets, naive and antigen-experienced compartments could not be conclusively compared. TCR beta diversity per million T cells fell roughly linearly with age.

Looked up from germline, CDR1 is LGHNA and CDR2 is YSLEER. The CDR3 runs 15 residues. Trimming removed 1 base from V and 1 base from J, with 8 bases in between. This TCR was recovered from a woman aged 40 to 50 in good health. The sequencing input was blood. The chain uses TRBV4-3 and TRBJ2-4, with a tentative D call TRBD1 (6 bases). CDR3 coding DNA: TGCGCCAGCAGCCAAGCAGGGGAGGCCAAAAACATTCAGTACTTC. Amino acid sequence: CASSQAGEAKNIQYF.